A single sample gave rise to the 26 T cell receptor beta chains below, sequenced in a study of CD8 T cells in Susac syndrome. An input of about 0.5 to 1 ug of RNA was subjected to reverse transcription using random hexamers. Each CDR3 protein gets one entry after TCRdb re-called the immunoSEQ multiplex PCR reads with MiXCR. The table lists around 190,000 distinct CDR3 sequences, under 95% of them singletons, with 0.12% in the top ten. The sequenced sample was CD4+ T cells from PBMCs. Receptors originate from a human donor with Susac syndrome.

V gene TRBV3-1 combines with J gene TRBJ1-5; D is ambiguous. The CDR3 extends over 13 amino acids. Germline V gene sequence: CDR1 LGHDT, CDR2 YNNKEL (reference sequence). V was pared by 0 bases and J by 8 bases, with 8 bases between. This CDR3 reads CASSQDFTEPQHF. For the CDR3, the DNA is TGTGCCAGCAGCCAAGATTTCACAGAGCCCCAGCATTTT.

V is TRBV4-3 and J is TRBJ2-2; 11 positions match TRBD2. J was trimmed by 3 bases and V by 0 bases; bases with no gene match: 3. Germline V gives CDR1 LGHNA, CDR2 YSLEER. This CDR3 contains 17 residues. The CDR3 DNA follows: TGCGCCAGCAGCCAAGATTCGGGACTAGCGGACACCGGGGAGCTGTTTTTT. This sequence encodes CASSQDSGLADTGELFF.

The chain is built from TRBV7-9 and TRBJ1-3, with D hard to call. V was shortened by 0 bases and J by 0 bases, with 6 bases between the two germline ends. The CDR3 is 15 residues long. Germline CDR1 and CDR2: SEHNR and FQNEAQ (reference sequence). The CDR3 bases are TGTGCCAGCAGCTTAGCCCAGACCTCTGGAAACACCATATATTTT. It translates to CASSLAQTSGNTIYF.

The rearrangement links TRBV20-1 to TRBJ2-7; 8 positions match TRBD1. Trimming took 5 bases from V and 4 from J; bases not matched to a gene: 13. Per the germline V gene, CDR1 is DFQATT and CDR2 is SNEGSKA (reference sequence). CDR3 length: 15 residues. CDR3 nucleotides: TGCAGTGCTGAGGTGCGACAGGGGAAAGGGTACGAGCAGTACTTC. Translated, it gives CSAEVRQGKGYEQYF.

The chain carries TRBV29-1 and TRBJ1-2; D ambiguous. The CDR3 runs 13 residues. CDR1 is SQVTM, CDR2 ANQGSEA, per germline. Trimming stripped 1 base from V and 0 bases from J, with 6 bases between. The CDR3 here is CSVEVFTNYGYTF. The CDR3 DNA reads TGCAGCGTTGAAGTCTTTACTAACTATGGCTACACCTTC.

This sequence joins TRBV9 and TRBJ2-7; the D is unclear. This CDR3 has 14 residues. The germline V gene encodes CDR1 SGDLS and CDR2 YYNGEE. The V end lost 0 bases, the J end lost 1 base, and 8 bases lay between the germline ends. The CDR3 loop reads CASSVEAHSYEQYF. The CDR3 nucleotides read TGTGCCAGCAGCGTAGAGGCCCATTCCTACGAGCAGTACTTC.

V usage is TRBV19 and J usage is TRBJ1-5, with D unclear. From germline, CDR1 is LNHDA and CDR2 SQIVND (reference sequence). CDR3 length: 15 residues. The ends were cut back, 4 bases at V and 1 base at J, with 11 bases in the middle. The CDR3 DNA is TGTGCCAGTAGTACTACCCCAAGCAGCAATCAGCCCCAGCATTTT. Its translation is CASSTTPSSNQPQHF.

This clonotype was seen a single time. The CDR3 sequence: CASSLSGYDEKLFF. DNA for the CDR3: TGTGCCAGCAGTTTATCAGGGTATGATGAAAAACTGTTTTTT. This chain joins TRBV27 and TRBJ1-4, with D unresolved. The CDR3 sequence is 14 residues long. Deletions cut 0 bases from V and 6 bases from J, with 8 bases between. Germline V gene data show CDR1 as MNHEY and CDR2 as SMNVEV (reference sequence).

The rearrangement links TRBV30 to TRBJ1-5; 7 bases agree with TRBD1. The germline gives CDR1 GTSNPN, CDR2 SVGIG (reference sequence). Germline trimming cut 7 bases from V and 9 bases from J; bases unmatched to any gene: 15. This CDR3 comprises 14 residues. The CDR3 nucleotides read TGTGCCTCCCCCATCCCCAGGGGGTTAGGGCCCCAGCATTTT. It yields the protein CASPIPRGLGPQHF.

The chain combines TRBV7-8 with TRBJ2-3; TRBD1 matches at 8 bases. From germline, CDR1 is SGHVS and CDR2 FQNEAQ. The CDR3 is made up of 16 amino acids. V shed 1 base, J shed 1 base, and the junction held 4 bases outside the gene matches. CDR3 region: CASSLGQGARTDTQYF. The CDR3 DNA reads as TGTGCCAGCAGCTTAGGCCAGGGGGCGCGCACAGATACGCAGTATTTT.

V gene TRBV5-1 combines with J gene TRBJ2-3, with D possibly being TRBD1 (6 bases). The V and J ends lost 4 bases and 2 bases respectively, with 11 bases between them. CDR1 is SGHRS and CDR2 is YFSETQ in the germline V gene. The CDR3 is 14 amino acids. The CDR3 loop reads CASSLDSNTDTQYF. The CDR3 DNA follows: TGCGCCAGCAGCCTGGACAGCAACACAGATACGCAGTATTTT.

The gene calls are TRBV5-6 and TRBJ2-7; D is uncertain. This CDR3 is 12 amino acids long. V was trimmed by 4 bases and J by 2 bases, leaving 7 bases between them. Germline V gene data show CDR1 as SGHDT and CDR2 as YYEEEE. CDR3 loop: CASSMHPYEQYF. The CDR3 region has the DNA TGTGCCAGCAGCATGCACCCCTACGAGCAGTACTTC.

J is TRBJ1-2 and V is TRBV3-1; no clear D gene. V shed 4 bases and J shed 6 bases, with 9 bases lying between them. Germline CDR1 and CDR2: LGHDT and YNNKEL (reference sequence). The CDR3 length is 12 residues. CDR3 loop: CASSPSTNGYTF. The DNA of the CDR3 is TGTGCCAGCAGCCCTTCGACTAATGGCTACACCTTC.

For the CDR3, the DNA is TGTGCCAGCAGGCCCGGGGCGTACACAGATACGCAGTATTTT. Translated: CASRPGAYTDTQYF. This chain uses TRBV6-5 with TRBJ2-3; tentatively, D is TRBD1 or TRBD2 (5 bases each). The CDR3 consists of 14 residues. Germline assignment: CDR1 MNHEY and CDR2 SVGAGI. V gave up 6 bases and J gave up 2 bases, with 12 bases separating them.

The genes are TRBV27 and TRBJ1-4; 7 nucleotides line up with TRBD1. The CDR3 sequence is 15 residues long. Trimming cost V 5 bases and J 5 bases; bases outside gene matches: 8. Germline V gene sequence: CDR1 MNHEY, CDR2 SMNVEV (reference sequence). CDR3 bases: TGTGCCAGCAGTCCGAACTGGGACAGAAATGAAAAACTGTTTTTT. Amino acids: CASSPNWDRNEKLFF.

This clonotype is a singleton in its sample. CDR3 sequence (DNA): TGCGCCAGCAGCTTGGCCGGACAGGGGGTCCATGAGCAGTTCTTC. This encodes CASSLAGQGVHEQFF. This chain connects TRBV5-1 to TRBJ2-1, with 10 bases that match TRBD1. After removal of 0 bases from V and 8 bases from J, the junction contained 5 bases not matched to a gene. CDR1 and CDR2 from the germline V gene are SGHRS and YFSETQ. The length of the CDR3 is 15 residues.

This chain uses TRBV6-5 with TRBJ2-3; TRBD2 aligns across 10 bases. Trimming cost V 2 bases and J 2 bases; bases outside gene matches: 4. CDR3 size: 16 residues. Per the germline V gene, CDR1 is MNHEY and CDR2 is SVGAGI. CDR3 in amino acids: CASSYGAGGPTDTQYF. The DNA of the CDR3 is TGTGCCAGCAGTTACGGAGCGGGGGGGCCCACAGATACGCAGTATTTT.

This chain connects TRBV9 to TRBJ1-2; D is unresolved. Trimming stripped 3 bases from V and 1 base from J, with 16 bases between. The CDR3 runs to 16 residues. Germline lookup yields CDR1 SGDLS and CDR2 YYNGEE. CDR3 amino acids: CASSAGDFLLNYGYTF. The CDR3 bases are TGTGCCAGCAGCGCCGGGGATTTCCTTCTTAACTATGGCTACACCTTC.

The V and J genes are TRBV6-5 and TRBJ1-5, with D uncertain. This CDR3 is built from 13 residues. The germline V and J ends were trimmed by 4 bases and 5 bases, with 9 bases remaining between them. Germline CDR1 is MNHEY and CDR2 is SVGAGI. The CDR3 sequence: CASSSDSDQPQHF. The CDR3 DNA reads TGTGCCAGCAGTTCGGACTCGGATCAGCCCCAGCATTTT.

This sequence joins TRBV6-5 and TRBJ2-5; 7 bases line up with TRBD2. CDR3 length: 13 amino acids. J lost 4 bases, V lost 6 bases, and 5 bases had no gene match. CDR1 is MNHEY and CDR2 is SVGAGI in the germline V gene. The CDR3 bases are TGTGCCAGCAGATCCCCTAGCGGAGAGACCCAGTACTTC. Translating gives CASRSPSGETQYF.

The chain's CDR3 is CAAWRAVNTEAFF. CDR3 DNA: TGTGCCGCTTGGAGGGCAGTCAACACTGAAGCTTTCTTT. The chain joins TRBV7-8 to TRBJ1-1; D is ambiguous. Germline values: CDR1 SGHVS, CDR2 FQNEAQ. This CDR3 is 13 amino acids long. Trimming took off 11 bases at V and 2 bases at J, with 15 bases between the two ends.

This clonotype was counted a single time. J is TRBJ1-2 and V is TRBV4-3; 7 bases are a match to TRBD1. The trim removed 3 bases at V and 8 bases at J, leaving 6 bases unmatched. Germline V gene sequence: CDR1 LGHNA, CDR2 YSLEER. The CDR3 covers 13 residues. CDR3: CASSQLQGGGYTF. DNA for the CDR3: TGCGCCAGCAGCCAGCTGCAGGGGGGGGGCTACACCTTC.

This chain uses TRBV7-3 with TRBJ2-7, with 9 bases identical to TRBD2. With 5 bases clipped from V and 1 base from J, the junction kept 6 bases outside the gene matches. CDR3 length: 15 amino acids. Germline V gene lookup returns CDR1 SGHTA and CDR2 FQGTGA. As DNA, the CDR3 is TGTGCCAGCAGCCAGAGCGGGGGGAATTCCTACGAGCAGTACTTC. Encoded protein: CASSQSGGNSYEQYF.

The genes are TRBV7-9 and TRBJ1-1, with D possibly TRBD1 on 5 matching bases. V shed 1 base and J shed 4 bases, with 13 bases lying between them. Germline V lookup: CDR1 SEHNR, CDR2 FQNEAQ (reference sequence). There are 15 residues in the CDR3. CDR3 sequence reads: CASSLGGVGSTEAFF. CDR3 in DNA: TGTGCCAGCAGCTTAGGGGGGGTGGGGAGCACTGAAGCTTTCTTT.

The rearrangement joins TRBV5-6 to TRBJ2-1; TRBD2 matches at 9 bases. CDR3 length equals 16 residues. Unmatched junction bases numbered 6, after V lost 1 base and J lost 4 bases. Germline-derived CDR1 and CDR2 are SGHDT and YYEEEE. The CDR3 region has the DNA TGTGCCAGCAGCTTGTTAGCGGGGGAGAGATACAATGAGCAGTTCTTC. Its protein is CASSLLAGERYNEQFF.

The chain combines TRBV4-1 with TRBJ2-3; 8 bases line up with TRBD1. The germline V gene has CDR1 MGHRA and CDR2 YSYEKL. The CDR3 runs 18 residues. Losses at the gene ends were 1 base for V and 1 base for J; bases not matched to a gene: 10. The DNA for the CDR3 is TGCGCCAGCAGCCAAGGAAATGGGACAGGCCGACGCACAGATACGCAGTATTTT. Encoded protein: CASSQGNGTGRRTDTQYF.